This TCR beta chain emerged from a study of blood T cells in healthy people across ages. Study-wide findings and caveats: Lack of knowledge of donor CMV status possibly confounded expanded clonotype changes.

Of note for this clonotype: The target antigen is unknown.

A second roughly 6 to 11 cycle PCR used barcoded and J-beta primers. Individual samples furnished no less than 2.5 million CDR3-containing paired-end reads apiece. MiXCR, applied by TCRdb to the 5' RACE reads, yields one record per CDR3 protein. The sample lists about 1,500,000 distinct CDR3 sequences, around 39% occurring once. CDR1 is ENHRY and CDR2 is SYGVKD in the germline V gene. V lost 10 bases to trimming and J lost 6 bases, with 13 bases between them. The CDR3 is 11 amino acids. The receptor was derived from a woman under 30 in good health. Sequencing used blood. The chain employs TRBV10-3 and TRBJ2-7; D gene ambiguous. This chain's CDR3 is CATQIWTEQYF. Written as DNA, the CDR3 is TGTGCCACCCAAATTTGGACCGAGCAGTACTTC.